The table lists the clone carrying this T cell receptor beta chain with a count of one. Its cognate antigen is unknown. V was trimmed by 4 bases and J by 0 bases, leaving 10 bases between them. This CDR3 is built from 15 residues. Germline V CDR1 and CDR2: SGHTA, FQGNSA. The immunoSEQ assay amplified TCRB CDR3 from up to 2 ug DNA. Primers: 60 V beta forward and 13 J beta reverse. Profiling relied on immunoSEQ multiplex PCR, and the TCRdb table lists in-frame clones only, not all of them. The profile covers 65,000 to 80,000 clones, with 80% to 85% appearing a single time and 7.9% taken by the ten largest. This entry is derived from a study of glioma-infiltrating T cells after dendritic cell vaccination. Turning to the study itself: Samples are from glioblastoma patients in Phase I and II dendritic cell vaccine trials. Study-level results: Estimated pretreatment TIL content predicted outcome after dendritic cell vaccination.

The source of this sequence is a human donor with glioblastoma. The material sequenced was blood, taken before dendritic cell vaccination. This chain joins TRBV7-2 and TRBJ2-4; D may be TRBD1 (6 bases). Here the CDR3 reads CASSSNRVAKNIQYF. CDR3 sequence (DNA): TGTGCCAGCAGCTCCAACAGGGTAGCCAAAAACATTCAGTACTTC.